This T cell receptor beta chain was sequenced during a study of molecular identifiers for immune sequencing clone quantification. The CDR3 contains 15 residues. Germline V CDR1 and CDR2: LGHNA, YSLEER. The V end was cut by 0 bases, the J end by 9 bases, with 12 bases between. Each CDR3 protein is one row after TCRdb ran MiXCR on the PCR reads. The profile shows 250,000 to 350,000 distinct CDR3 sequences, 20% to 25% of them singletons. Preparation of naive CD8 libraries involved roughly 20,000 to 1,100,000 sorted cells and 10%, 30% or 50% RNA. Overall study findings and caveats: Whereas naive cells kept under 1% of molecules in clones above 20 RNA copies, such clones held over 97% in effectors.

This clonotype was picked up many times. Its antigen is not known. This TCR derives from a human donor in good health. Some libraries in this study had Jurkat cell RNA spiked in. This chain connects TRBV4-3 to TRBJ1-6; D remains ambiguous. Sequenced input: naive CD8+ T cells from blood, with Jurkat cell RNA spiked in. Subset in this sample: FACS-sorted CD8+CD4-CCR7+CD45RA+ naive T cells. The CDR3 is CASSQDFPESSPLHF. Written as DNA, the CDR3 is TGCGCCAGCAGCCAAGATTTCCCCGAGAGTTCACCCCTCCACTTT.